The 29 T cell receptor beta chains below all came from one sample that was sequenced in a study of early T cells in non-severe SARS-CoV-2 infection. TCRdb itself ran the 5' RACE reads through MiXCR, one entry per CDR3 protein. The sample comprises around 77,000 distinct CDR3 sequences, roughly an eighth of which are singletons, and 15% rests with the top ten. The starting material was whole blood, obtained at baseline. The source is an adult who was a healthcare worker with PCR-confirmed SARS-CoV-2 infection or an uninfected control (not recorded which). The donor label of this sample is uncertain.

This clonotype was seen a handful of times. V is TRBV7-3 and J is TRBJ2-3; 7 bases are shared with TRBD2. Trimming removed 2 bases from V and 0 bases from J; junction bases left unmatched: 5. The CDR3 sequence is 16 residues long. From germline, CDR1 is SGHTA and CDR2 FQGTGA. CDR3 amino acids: CASSLLARGSTDTQYF. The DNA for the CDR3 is TGTGCCAGCAGCTTATTGGCGCGGGGGAGCACAGATACGCAGTATTTT.

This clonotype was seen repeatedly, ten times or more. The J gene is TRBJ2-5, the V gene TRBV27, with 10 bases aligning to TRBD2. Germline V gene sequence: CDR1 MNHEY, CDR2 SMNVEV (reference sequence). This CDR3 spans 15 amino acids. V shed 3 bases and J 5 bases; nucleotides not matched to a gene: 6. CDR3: CASSLFTSGEETQYF. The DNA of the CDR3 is TGTGCCAGCAGTTTGTTTACTAGCGGGGAGGAGACCCAGTACTTC.

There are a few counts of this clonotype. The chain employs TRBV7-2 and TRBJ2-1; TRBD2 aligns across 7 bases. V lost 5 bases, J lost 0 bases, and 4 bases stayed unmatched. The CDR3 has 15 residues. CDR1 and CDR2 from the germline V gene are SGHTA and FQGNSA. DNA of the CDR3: TGTGCCAGCAGCCTGCTAGCGGACTCCTACAATGAGCAGTTCTTC. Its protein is CASSLLADSYNEQFF.

CDR3 nucleotides: TGTGCCATCAGTGACTCCAGATCCGGGGAGACCCAGTACTTC. It is translated as CAISDSRSGETQYF. The rearrangement links TRBV10-3 to TRBJ2-5; D remains unclear. Germline V gene lookup returns CDR1 ENHRY and CDR2 SYGVKD. The CDR3 is made up of 14 amino acids. Trimming cost V 3 bases and J 5 bases, with 13 bases left between them.

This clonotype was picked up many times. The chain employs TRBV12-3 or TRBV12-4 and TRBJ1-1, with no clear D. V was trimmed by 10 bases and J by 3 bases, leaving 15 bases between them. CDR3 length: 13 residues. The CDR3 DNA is TGTGCCACTTCGGCCGGGTCGGACACTGAAGCTTTCTTT. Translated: CATSAGSDTEAFF.

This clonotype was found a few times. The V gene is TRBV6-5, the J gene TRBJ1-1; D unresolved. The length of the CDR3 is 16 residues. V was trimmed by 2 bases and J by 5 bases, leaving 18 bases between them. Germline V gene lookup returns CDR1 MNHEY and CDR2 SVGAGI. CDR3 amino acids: CASSYRVLLDPTEAFF. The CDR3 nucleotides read TGTGCCAGCAGTTACCGGGTCCTTCTTGACCCTACTGAAGCTTTCTTT.

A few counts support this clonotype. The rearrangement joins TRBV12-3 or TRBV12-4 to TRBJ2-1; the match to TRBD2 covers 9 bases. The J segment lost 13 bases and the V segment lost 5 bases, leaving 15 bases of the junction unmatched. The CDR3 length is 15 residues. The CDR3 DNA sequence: TGTGCCAGCAGTATCCCGGTATTAGCGGGAGTTTCACAGTTCTTC. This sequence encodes CASSIPVLAGVSQFF.

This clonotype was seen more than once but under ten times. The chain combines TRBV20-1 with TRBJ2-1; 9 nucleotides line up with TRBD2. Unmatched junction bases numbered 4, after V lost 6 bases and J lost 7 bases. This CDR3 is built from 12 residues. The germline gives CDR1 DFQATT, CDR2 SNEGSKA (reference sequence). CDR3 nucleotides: TGCAGTGCGTCTAGCGGGGTAAATGAGCAGTTCTTC. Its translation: CSASSGVNEQFF.

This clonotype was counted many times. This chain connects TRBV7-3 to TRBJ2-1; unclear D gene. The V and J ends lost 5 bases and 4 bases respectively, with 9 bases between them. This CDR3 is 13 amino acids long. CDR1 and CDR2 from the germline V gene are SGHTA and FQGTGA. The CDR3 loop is CASSTTNYNEQFF. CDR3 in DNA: TGTGCCAGCAGCACAACAAATTACAATGAGCAGTTCTTC. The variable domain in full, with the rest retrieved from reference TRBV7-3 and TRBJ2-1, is GAGVSQTPSNKVTEKGKYVELRCDPISGHTALYWYRQSLGQGPEFLIYFQGTGAADDSGLPNDRFFAVRPEGSVSTLKIQRTERGDSAVYLCASSTTNYNEQFFGPGTRLTVL.

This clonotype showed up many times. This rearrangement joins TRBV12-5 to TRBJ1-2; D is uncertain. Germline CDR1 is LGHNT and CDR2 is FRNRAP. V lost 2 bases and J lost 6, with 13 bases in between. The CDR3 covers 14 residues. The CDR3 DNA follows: TGTGCTAGTGGTTTGCCACCCACGGGGAATGGCTACACCTTC. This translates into CASGLPPTGNGYTF.

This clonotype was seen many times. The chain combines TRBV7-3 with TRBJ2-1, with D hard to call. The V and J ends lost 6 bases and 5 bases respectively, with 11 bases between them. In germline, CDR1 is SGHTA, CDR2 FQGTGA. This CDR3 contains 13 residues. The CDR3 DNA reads TGTGCCAGCAGACTGAATCGGGACAATGAGCAGTTCTTC. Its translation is CASRLNRDNEQFF.

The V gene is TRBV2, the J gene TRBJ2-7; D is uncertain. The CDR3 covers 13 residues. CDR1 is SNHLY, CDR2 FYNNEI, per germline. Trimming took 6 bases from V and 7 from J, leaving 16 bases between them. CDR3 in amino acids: CASSVNGFGEQYF. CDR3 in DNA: TGTGCCAGCAGCGTGAATGGGTTCGGTGAGCAGTACTTC. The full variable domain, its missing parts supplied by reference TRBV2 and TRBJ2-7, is EPEVTQTPSHQVTQMGQEVILRCVPISNHLYFYWYRQILGQKVEFLVSFYNNEISEKSEIFDDQFSVERPDGSNFTLKIRSTKLEDSAMYFCASSVNGFGEQYFGPGTRLTVT.

Written as DNA, the CDR3 is TGCGCCAGCACCCGGGGGGCCTACACCGGGGAGCTGTTTTTT. Its protein is CASTRGAYTGELFF. This chain connects TRBV5-1 to TRBJ2-2, with a possible D match to TRBD2 (7 bases). V gave up 6 bases and J gave up 3 bases, with 12 bases separating them. This CDR3 is 14 amino acids long. Germline V lookup: CDR1 SGHRS, CDR2 YFSETQ.

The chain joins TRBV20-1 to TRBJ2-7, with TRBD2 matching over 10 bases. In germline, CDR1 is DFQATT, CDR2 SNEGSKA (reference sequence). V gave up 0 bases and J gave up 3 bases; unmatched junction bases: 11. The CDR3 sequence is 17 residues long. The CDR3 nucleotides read TGCAGTGCTAGAGATCGAGCGGGGGGGCATTCGGTCTACGAGCAGTACTTC. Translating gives CSARDRAGGHSVYEQYF.

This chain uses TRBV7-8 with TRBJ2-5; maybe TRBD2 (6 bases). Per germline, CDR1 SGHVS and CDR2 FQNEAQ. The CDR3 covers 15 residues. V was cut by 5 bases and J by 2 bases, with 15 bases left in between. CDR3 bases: TGTGCCAGCAGCCCATGGGGACTCCGACAAGAGACCCAGTACTTC. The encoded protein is CASSPWGLRQETQYF. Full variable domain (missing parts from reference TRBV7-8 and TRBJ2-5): GAGVSQSPRYKVAKRGQDVALRCDPISGHVSLFWYQQALGQGPEFLTYFQNEAQLDKSGLPSDRFFAERPEGSVSTLKIQRTQQEDSAVYLCASSPWGLRQETQYFGPGTRLLVL.

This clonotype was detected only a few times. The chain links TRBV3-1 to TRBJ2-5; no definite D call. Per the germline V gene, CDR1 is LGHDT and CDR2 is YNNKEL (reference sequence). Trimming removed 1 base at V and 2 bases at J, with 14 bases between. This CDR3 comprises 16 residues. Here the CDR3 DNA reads TGTGCCAGCAGCCAAGTTCGCCGACTTATACAAGAGACCCAGTACTTC. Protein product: CASSQVRRLIQETQYF.

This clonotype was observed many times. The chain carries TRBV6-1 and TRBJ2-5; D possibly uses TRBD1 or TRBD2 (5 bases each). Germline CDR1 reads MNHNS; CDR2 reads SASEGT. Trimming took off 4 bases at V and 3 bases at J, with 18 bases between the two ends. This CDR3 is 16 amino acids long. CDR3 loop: CASSGGLFGAEETQYF. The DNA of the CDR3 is TGTGCCAGCAGTGGCGGGCTCTTCGGGGCGGAAGAGACCCAGTACTTC.

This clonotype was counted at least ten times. The DNA of the CDR3 is TGCAGCGCCGACCCCAAGGGGCTGAACACTGAAGCTTTCTTT. Amino acid sequence: CSADPKGLNTEAFF. The chain employs TRBV29-1 and TRBJ1-1; D perhaps matches TRBD1 (5 bases). The CDR3 loop spans 14 amino acids. In germline, CDR1 is SQVTM, CDR2 ANQGSEA. V dropped 7 bases and J dropped 0 bases, with 15 bases sitting between them.

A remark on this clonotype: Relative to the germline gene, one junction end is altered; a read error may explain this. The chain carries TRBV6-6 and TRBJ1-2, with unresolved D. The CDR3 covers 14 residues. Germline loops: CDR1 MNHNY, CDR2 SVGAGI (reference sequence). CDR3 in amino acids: CASSYSSVNCGYTF. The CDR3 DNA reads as TGTGCCAGCAGTTACTCGTCAGTTAACTGTGGCTACACCTTC.

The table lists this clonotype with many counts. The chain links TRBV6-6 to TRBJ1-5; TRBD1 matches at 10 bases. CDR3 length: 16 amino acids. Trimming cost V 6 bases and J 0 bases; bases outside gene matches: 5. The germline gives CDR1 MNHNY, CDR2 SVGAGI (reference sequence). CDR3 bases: TGTGCCAGCAGCCCGGGACAGGGGTCTAGCAATCAGCCCCAGCATTTT. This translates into CASSPGQGSSNQPQHF.

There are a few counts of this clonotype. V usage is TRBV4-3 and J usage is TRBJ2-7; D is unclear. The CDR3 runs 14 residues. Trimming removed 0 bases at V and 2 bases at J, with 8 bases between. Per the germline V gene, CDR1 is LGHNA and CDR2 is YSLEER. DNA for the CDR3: TGCGCCAGCAGCCAAGAGGCGCACACCTACGAGCAGTACTTC. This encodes CASSQEAHTYEQYF.

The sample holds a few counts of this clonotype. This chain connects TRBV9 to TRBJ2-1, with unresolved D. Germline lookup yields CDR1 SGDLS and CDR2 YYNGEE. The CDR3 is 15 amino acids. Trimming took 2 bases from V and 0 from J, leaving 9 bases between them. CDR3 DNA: TGTGCCAGCAGCGTCCTCTCAAGCTCCTACAATGAGCAGTTCTTC. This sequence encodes CASSVLSSSYNEQFF.

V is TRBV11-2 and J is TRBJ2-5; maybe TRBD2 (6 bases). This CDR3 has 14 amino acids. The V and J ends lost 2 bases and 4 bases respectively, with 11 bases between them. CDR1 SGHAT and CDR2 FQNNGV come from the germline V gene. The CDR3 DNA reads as TGTGCCAGCAGCTTAAAACCTAGCGCAGAGACCCAGTACTTC. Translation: CASSLKPSAETQYF.

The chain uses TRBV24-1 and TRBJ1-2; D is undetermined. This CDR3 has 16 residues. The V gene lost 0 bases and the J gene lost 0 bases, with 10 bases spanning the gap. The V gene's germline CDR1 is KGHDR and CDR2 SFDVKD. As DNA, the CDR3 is TGTGCCACCAGTGATTTGGACCACCTGACTAACTATGGCTACACCTTC. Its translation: CATSDLDHLTNYGYTF.

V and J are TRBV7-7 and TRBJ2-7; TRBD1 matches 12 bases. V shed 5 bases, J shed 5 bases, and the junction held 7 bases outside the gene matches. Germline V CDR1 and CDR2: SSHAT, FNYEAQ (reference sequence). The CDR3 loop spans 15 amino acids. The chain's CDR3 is CASSPGTGGGHEQYF. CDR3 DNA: TGTGCCAGCAGCCCGGGGACAGGGGGCGGACACGAGCAGTACTTC.

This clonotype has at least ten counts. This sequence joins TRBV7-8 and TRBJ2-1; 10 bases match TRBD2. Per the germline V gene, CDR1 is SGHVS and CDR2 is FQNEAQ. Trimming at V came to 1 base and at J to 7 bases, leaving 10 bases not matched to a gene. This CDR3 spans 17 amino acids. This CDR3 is CASSLVTSGGARNEQFF. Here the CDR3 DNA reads TGTGCCAGCAGCTTAGTAACAAGCGGGGGGGCCAGGAATGAGCAGTTCTTC. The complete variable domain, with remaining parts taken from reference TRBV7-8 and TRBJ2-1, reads GAGVSQSPRYKVAKRGQDVALRCDPISGHVSLFWYQQALGQGPEFLTYFQNEAQLDKSGLPSDRFFAERPEGSVSTLKIQRTQQEDSAVYLCASSLVTSGGARNEQFFGPGTRLTVL.

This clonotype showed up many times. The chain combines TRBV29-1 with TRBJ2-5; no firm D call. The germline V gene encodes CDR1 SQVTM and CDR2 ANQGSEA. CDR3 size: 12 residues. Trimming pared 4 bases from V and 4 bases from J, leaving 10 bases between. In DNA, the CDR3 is TGCAGCGTTGTAGGTGGAGCAGAGACCCAGTACTTC. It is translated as CSVVGGAETQYF.

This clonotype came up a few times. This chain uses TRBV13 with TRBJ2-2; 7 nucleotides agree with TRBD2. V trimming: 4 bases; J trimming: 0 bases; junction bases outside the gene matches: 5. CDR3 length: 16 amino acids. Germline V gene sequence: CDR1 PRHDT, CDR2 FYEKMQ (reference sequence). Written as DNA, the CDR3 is TGTGCCAGCAGCTACCCTAGCGGTACGAACACCGGGGAGCTGTTTTTT. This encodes CASSYPSGTNTGELFF. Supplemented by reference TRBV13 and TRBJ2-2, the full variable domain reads AAGVIQSPRHLIKEKRETATLKCYPIPRHDTVYWYQQGPGQDPQFLISFYEKMQSDKGSIPDRFSAQQFSDYHSELNMSSLELGDSALYFCASSYPSGTNTGELFFGEGSRLTVL.

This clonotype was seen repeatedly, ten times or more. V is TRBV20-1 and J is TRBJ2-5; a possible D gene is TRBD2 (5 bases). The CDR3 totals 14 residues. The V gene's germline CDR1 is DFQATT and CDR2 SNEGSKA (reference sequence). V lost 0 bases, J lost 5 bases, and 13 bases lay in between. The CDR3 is CSAREQRVKETQYF. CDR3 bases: TGCAGTGCTAGAGAGCAGAGGGTCAAGGAGACCCAGTACTTC.